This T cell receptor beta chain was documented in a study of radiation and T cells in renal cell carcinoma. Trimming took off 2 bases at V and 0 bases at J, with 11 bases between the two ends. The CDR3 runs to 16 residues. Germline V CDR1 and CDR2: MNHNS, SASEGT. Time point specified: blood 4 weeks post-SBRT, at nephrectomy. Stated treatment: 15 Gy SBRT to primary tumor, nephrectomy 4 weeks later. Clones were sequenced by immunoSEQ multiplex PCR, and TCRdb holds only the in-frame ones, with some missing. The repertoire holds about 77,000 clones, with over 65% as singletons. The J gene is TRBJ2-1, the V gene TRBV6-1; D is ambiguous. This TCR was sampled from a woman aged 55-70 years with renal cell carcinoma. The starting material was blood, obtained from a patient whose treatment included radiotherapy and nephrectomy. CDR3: CASSESSSHSYNEQFF. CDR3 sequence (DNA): TGTGCCAGCAGTGAATCGTCGAGCCACTCCTACAATGAGCAGTTCTTC.